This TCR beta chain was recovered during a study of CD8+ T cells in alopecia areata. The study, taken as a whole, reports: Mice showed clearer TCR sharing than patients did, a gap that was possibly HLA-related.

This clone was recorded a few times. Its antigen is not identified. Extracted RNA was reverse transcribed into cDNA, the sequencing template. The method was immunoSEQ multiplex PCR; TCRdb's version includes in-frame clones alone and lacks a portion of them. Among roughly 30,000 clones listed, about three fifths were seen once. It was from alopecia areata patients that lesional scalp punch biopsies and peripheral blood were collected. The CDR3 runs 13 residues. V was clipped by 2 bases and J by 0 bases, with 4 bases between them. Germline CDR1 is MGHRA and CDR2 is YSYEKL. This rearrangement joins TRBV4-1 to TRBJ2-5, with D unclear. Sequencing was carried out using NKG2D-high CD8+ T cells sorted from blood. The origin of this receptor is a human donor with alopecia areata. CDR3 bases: TGCGCCAGCAGCCAACCTCACCAAGAGACCCAGTACTTC. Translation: CASSQPHQETQYF.